This note documents a single T cell receptor (beta chain) sequence. Its antigen is not identified. This specimen belongs to a study of cytomegalovirus exposure and HLA in healthy donors. Study outcomes and limitations: Later work showed greater clonal expansion in HLA-associated TCR beta chains than in equally common others. In an earlier analysis, productive rearrangement rates for most beta V segments clustered near 87% or 30%. A later analysis reportedly identified an Asian-associated ancestry cluster as carrying fewer N-insertions than the roughly 670-donor mean. Highest at DRB1 and lowest at HLA-C, TCR association rates differed among HLA loci in a later analysis.

The V gene lost 4 bases and the J gene lost 0 bases, with 10 bases spanning the gap. The CDR3 loop spans 15 amino acids. Per the germline V gene, CDR1 is SNHLY and CDR2 is FYNNEI. PCR amplification relied on 60 Vbeta primers (plus 13 Jbeta primers). Profiling relied on immunoSEQ multiplex PCR, and the TCRdb table lists in-frame clones only, not all of them. This table holds roughly 160,000 clones, roughly four fifths found once. The V and J genes are TRBV2 and TRBJ1-5; D is ambiguous. This sequence originates from a woman aged 45-65 years in good health and CMV-seronegative. The sample consisted of PBMCs. CDR3 amino acids: CASSAGFDSNQPQHF. For the CDR3, the DNA is TGTGCCAGCAGTGCGGGGTTCGATAGCAATCAGCCCCAGCATTTT.